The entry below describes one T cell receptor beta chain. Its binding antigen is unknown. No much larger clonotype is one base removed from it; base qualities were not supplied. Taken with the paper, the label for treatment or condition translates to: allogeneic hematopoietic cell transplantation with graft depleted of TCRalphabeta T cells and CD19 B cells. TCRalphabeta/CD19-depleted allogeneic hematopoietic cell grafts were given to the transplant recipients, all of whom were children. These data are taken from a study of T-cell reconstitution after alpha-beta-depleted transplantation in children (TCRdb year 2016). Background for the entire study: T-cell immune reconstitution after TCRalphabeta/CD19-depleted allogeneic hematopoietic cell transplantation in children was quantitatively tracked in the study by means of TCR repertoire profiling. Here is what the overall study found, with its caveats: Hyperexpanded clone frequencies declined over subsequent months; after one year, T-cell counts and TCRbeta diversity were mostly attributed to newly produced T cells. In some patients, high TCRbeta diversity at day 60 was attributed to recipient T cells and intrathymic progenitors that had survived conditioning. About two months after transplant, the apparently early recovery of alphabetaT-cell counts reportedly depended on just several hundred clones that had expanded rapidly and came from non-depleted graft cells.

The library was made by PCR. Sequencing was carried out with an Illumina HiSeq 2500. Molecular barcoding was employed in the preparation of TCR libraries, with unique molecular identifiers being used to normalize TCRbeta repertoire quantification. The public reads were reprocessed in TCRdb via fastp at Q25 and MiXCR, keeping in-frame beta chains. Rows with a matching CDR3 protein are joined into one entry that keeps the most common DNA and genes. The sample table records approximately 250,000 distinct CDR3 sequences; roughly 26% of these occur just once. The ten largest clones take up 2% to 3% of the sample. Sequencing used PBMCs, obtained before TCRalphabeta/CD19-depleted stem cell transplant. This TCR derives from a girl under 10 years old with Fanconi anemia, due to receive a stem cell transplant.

This receptor has the CDR3 CASTLGADSTISYEQYF. The nucleotide sequence is TGCGCCAGCACCCTAGGGGCGGACAGTACCATCTCCTACGAGCAGTACTTC. The chain joins TRBV10-2 to TRBJ2-7, with a tentative D gene TRBD1 over 6 matching bases. V sheds 7 bases and J sheds 0 bases, leaving 22 bases between their ends. The CDR3 spans 17 residues, from the cysteine through the phenylalanine. Just the 51-base CDR3 DNA is kept, in frame starting at base 1. CDR1 and CDR2 are drawn from the germline V gene: WSHSY, SAAADI.